This note documents a single T cell receptor (beta chain) sequence. Its antigen is not identified. The data belong to a study of blood T cells in healthy people across ages. Germline CDR1 is SGHRS and CDR2 is YFSETQ. V was clipped by 0 bases and J by 2 bases, with 6 bases between them. The CDR3 runs to 14 residues. Isolation per sample recovered at least 6 million PBMCs. A J-beta primer mix and a sample-barcoded 5' primer were used in a second PCR of roughly 7 to 12 cycles. TCRdb reanalysed the 5' RACE reads using MiXCR and keeps one entry per CDR3 protein. Of more than 800,000 distinct CDR3 sequences in the sample, around 26% were seen once. Broader study findings: Estimates drawn from one million T cells were deemed to understate diversity. Possibly confounding the expanded clonotype changes was the fact that donor CMV status was unknown.

The V gene is TRBV5-1, the J gene TRBJ2-1; D is ambiguous. Sequencing was done on a sample of blood. The receptor was isolated from a woman aged 80 or older in good health. The CDR3 DNA reads TGCGCCAGCAGCTTGGGGGATACCTACAATGAGCAGTTCTTC. Its translation is CASSLGDTYNEQFF.